The T cell receptor (beta chain) under discussion was sequenced for a study of T cells in Graves' hyperthyroidism and ophthalmopathy. Turning to the study itself: Blood from the periphery was taken at initial diagnosis, before any treatment.

The CDR3 spans 15 residues. V gave up 4 bases and J gave up 4 bases, with 13 bases separating them. Per germline, CDR1 MNHNS and CDR2 SASEGT. A remark on this clonotype: Its specificity is unknown.

Stable hyperthyroidism: no ophthalmopathy progression over 18 months of follow-up. It was 10 ml of fresh peripheral blood that supplied the PBMCs. The source material, RNA transcripts, was used to amplify TCR beta CDR3 regions. A first-round RT-PCR of the TCR CDR3 used the HTBI primer set. Each CDR3 protein gets one entry after TCRdb re-called the multiplex PCR reads with MiXCR. The sample consists of some 420,000 distinct CDR3 sequences, approximately 13% of them appearing once. The study, taken as a whole, reports: Ophthalmopathy and stable hyperthyroidism were told apart by a 13 V-J model.

Material: blood. The chain combines TRBV6-1 with TRBJ2-2, with a possible D match to TRBD2 (6 bases). This clonotype was obtained from a woman under 30 with Graves' hyperthyroidism. CDR3 nucleotide sequence: TGTGCCAGCAGTGGTCAGACAGCGGGCACCGGGGAGCTGTTTTTT. Translation gives CASSGQTAGTGELFF.